This TCR beta chain stems from a study of lymphopenia after photon versus proton radiotherapy. Produced via immunoSEQ multiplex PCR; TCRdb's table is partial and in-frame only. The sample shows roughly 65,000 clones, about nine tenths of them seen only once. As concerns this clone: Its matching antigen is unknown.

Trimming took off 2 bases at V and 1 base at J, with 7 bases between the two ends. CDR3 length equals 14 residues. CDR1 and CDR2 (germline): SGDLS, YYNGEE. Broader study findings: Under photons, naive T cells and diversity fell while effector/memory populations rose. After lymphocyte nadir, photon-treated repertoires showed oligoclonal expansion, especially CD8+ Temra. Post-nadir TCR diversity decline inversely tracked overall survival among those who died.

The sequencing used peripheral blood, collected from a patient treated with photon-based radiotherapy. The chain employs TRBV9 and TRBJ2-1; possibly TRBD2 for D (6 bases). This sequence originates from a woman between 65 and 79 years old with pancreatic cancer. The CDR3 DNA reads TGTGCCAGCAGCGTTGGAGGGTCCTACAATGAGCAGTTCTTC. It is translated as CASSVGGSYNEQFF.